The 6 T cell receptor beta chains below all came from one sample that was sequenced in a study of blood T cell repertoires in COVID-19. Sequencing used immunoSEQ multiplex PCR; TCRdb keeps in-frame clones, though not all of them. The sample holds 450,000 or so clones, around 90% seen once. The sample consisted of peripheral blood. The receptors come from a man younger than 35 with COVID-19, enrolled during active disease.

The chain employs TRBV6-6 and TRBJ2-2; 10 nucleotides line up with TRBD1. CDR1 is MNHNY, CDR2 SVGAGI, per germline (reference sequence). With V trimmed by 6 bases and J by 5 bases, 9 bases remained unmatched. This CDR3 region has 16 residues. The CDR3 nucleotides read TGTGCCAGCAGCCTTGGGGACAGGGGTCTGACCGGGGAGCTGTTTTTT. It translates to CASSLGDRGLTGELFF.

The chain has TRBV7-8 and TRBJ2-5; 8 nucleotides agree with TRBD2. The CDR3 runs to 15 residues. Germline V gene lookup returns CDR1 SGHVS and CDR2 FQNEAQ. With V trimmed by 1 base and J by 4 bases, 5 bases remained unmatched. CDR3 region: CASSLDSGGGETQYF. The CDR3, as DNA: TGTGCCAGCAGCTTAGACAGCGGGGGTGGAGAGACCCAGTACTTC.

The CDR3: CATSDFWGQGKFF. DNA for the CDR3: TGTGCCACCAGTGATTTTTGGGGACAGGGTAAGTTCTTC. The chain joins TRBV24-1 to TRBJ2-1; 9 nucleotides align to TRBD1. The CDR3 covers 13 residues. Germline V gene sequence: CDR1 KGHDR, CDR2 SFDVKD. V gave up 1 base and J gave up 14 bases; unmatched junction bases: 5.

In this sample, this clone turned up once. J is TRBJ2-3 and V is TRBV7-8; 7 bases agree with TRBD1. Germline V gene data show CDR1 as SGHVS and CDR2 as FQNEAQ. This CDR3 has 16 residues. Losses at the gene ends were 4 bases for V and 4 bases for J; bases not matched to a gene: 11. The CDR3 is CASSSWGTDLADTQYF. In nucleotides, the CDR3 is TGTGCCAGCAGCTCCTGGGGGACAGACCTGGCAGATACGCAGTATTTT.

The chain carries TRBV19 and TRBJ2-7; 7 bases are shared with TRBD2. Per the germline V gene, CDR1 is LNHDA and CDR2 is SQIVND (reference sequence). The CDR3 runs to 15 residues. The V segment lost 4 bases and the J segment 3 bases; nucleotides outside the gene matches: 9. The CDR3 loop is CASSRRLASSYEQYF. CDR3 sequence (DNA): TGTGCCAGTAGTAGACGACTAGCCTCGAGCTACGAGCAGTACTTC.

The sample holds a few counts of this clone. The chain carries TRBV10-1 and TRBJ2-7; TRBD2 aligns across 9 bases. CDR1 is WNHNN, CDR2 SYGVQD, per germline (reference sequence). Losses at the gene ends were 7 bases for V and 5 bases for J; bases not matched to a gene: 9. CDR3 length: 14 amino acids. The CDR3 protein is CASMAAGGPHEQYF. In DNA form, the CDR3 reads TGCGCCAGCATGGCGGCGGGAGGGCCCCACGAGCAGTACTTC.